The 21 T cell receptor beta chains below were found in one sample sequenced in a study of T cells in Graves' hyperthyroidism and ophthalmopathy. Using RNA transcripts as the source, TCR beta CDR3 regions were amplified. With the HTBI primer set, the TCR CDR3 went through a first round of RT-PCR. Each CDR3 protein gets one entry after TCRdb re-called the multiplex PCR reads with MiXCR. The sample includes about 530,000 distinct CDR3 sequences, 15% to 20% of them seen just once. The material sequenced was blood. The receptors were sampled from a woman aged 18-29 years with Graves' ophthalmopathy.

The rearrangement uses TRBV12-3 or TRBV12-4 and TRBJ2-3, with 12 bases lining up with TRBD1. This CDR3 has 18 amino acids. V lost 4 bases and J lost 3; bases outside the gene matches: 11. The CDR3 here is CASSYRDRGLIFTDTQYF. DNA for the CDR3: TGTGCCAGCAGTTACCGGGACAGGGGGCTGATTTTTACAGATACGCAGTATTTT.

This clonotype was seen at least ten times. J is TRBJ1-1 and V is TRBV11-2; tentative D call: TRBD1 (5 bases). CDR1 and CDR2 (germline): SGHAT, FQNNGV. The CDR3 spans 14 residues. V shed 5 bases and J shed 6 bases, with 16 bases lying between them. The CDR3 sequence is CASSPEGWGAEAFF. Here the CDR3 DNA reads TGTGCCAGCAGCCCGGAGGGATGGGGCGCTGAAGCTTTCTTT.

The rearrangement uses TRBV7-9 and TRBJ1-1; D might be TRBD1 (5 bases). The V gene's germline CDR1 is SEHNR and CDR2 FQNEAQ (reference sequence). Trimming stripped 2 bases from V and 2 bases from J, with 15 bases between. The CDR3 is 16 amino acids. The CDR3 DNA sequence: TGTGCCAGCAGCTTATACAAACCAGGGCCCAACACTGAAGCTTTCTTT. This translates into CASSLYKPGPNTEAFF.

The gene calls are TRBV24-1 and TRBJ2-1; TRBD1 matches 9 bases. The CDR3 extends over 15 amino acids. The germline CDR1 and CDR2 sequences are KGHDR and SFDVKD. J gave up 4 bases and V 5 bases, and 5 bases lay outside the gene matches. The CDR3 DNA reads as TGTGCCACCAGTGCCACGGGACAGGGATACAATGAGCAGTTCTTC. It is translated as CATSATGQGYNEQFF.

The rearrangement uses TRBV27 and TRBJ1-1, with D perhaps matching TRBD1 (5 bases). V was clipped by 6 bases and J by 5 bases, with 19 bases between them. Germline CDR1 reads MNHEY; CDR2 reads SMNVEV (reference sequence). The CDR3 sequence is 15 residues long. CDR3 in DNA: TGTGCCAGCAGCCCTTCTACAGGCCGGGGGACTGAAGCTTTCTTT. This sequence encodes CASSPSTGRGTEAFF.

This clonotype came up a few times. The V call is TRBV6-1, the J call TRBJ2-5; D is tentatively TRBD1 or TRBD2 (5 bases each). Trimming removed 8 bases from V and 2 bases from J, with 18 bases in between. The CDR3 extends over 15 amino acids. The germline V gene has CDR1 MNHNS and CDR2 SASEGT. DNA for the CDR3: TGTGCCAGCGGCCTGGGACGGAACTATCAAGAGACCCAGTACTTC. Translation gives CASGLGRNYQETQYF.

The chain joins TRBV19 to TRBJ2-3; TRBD2 is a possible D gene (5 bases). This CDR3 is 15 amino acids long. Germline lookup yields CDR1 LNHDA and CDR2 SQIVND (reference sequence). With 5 bases removed from V and 2 bases from J, the gap between germline ends came to 14 bases. In nucleotides, the CDR3 is TGTGCCAGTAGTCGAGGAGGCGGATACACAGATACGCAGTATTTT. Translating it yields CASSRGGGYTDTQYF. The full variable domain, with the rest looked up from reference TRBV19 and TRBJ2-3, is DGGITQSPKYLFRKEGQNVTLSCEQNLNHDAMYWYRQDPGQGLRLIYYSQIVNDFQKGDIAEGYSVSREKKESFPLTVTSAQKNPTAFYLCASSRGGGYTDTQYFGPGTRLTVL.

A few counts support this clonotype. The rearrangement uses TRBV18 and TRBJ2-7, with 7 nucleotides matching TRBD1. Trimming took 6 bases from V and 0 from J; bases not matched to a gene: 14. The length of the CDR3 is 17 residues. Germline CDR1 reads KGHSH; CDR2 reads LQKENI. CDR3 in amino acids: CASSYDIRTGGSYEQYF. The CDR3 DNA reads TGTGCCAGCTCCTACGACATAAGGACAGGTGGCTCCTACGAGCAGTACTTC. Supplemented by reference TRBV18 and TRBJ2-7, the full variable domain reads NAGVMQNPRHLVRRRGQEARLRCSPMKGHSHVYWYRQLPEEGLKFMVYLQKENIIDESGMPKERFSAEFPKEGPSILRIQQVVRGDSAAYFCASSYDIRTGGSYEQYFGPGTRLTVT.

This clonotype was counted many times. This chain connects TRBV7-3 to TRBJ1-6; D is unclear. Germline CDR1 and CDR2: SGHTA and FQGTGA. V was pared by 4 bases and J by 8 bases, with 15 bases between. The CDR3 covers 15 residues. CDR3 in amino acids: CASSSMVRKDSPLHF. The CDR3 DNA sequence: TGTGCCAGCAGCTCGATGGTCAGAAAAGATTCACCCCTCCACTTT.

The V and J genes are TRBV20-1 and TRBJ1-1, with D hard to call. Per the germline V gene, CDR1 is DFQATT and CDR2 is SNEGSKA (reference sequence). Trimming took off 0 bases at V and 2 bases at J, with 7 bases between the two ends. The CDR3 sequence is 13 residues long. The CDR3 protein is CSARDLGNTEAFF. The CDR3 region has the DNA TGCAGTGCTAGAGATCTAGGTAACACTGAAGCTTTCTTT.

There are many counts of this clonotype. V is TRBV28 and J is TRBJ1-1; 8 nucleotides align to TRBD1. V shed 4 bases, J shed 7 bases, and the junction held 11 bases outside the gene matches. The V gene's germline CDR1 is MDHEN and CDR2 SYDVKM. The length of the CDR3 is 15 residues. This CDR3 is CASSSQGAGGNEAFF. The CDR3 bases are TGTGCCAGCAGTTCCCAGGGGGCGGGGGGTAATGAAGCTTTCTTT.

This clonotype was observed once. At one boundary the junction diverges from the germline segment, which might be a read error. V usage is TRBV5-5 and J usage is TRBJ1-1; D is uncertain. The CDR3 has 14 amino acids. The germline gives CDR1 SGHKS, CDR2 YYEKEE (reference sequence). CDR3 amino acids: CASSLDRLNTKAFF. DNA for the CDR3: TGTGCCAGCAGCTTGGACCGATTGAACACTAAAGCTTTCTTT.

This clonotype was detected ten times or more. The rearrangement links TRBV4-2 to TRBJ2-1, with 14 bases fitting TRBD2. Trimming cost V 0 bases and J 6 bases; bases outside gene matches: 1. Germline V gives CDR1 LGHNA, CDR2 YNFKEQ. CDR3 length: 16 amino acids. The CDR3 DNA is TGTGCCAGCAGCCAAGATGGACTAGCGGGAGGCAATGAGCAGTTCTTC. Translated, it gives CASSQDGLAGGNEQFF.

This clonotype came up once. Being one base from a much bigger clone, this may be a read error. The chain recombines TRBV14 with TRBJ2-7; D gene uncertain. The V gene's germline CDR1 is SGHDN and CDR2 FVKESK. V lost 1 base to trimming and J lost 3 bases, with 4 bases between them. The CDR3 is made up of 12 amino acids. The CDR3 reads CASSQGHYEQYF. CDR3 DNA: TGTGCCAGCAGCCAAGGGCACTACGAGCAGTACTTC.

The V and J genes are TRBV5-1 and TRBJ1-2; a possible D gene is TRBD1 (5 bases). Germline CDR1 SGHRS, CDR2 YFSETQ. With 4 bases removed from V and 4 bases from J, the gap between germline ends came to 11 bases. This CDR3 has 13 amino acids. The CDR3 region is CASSPPGSYGYTF. In nucleotides, the CDR3 is TGCGCCAGCAGCCCCCCAGGGAGCTATGGCTACACCTTC.

This clonotype was observed a few times. At one of its ends the junction is not consistent with the germline gene, which may arise from a read error. The rearrangement links TRBV5-1 to TRBJ2-1, with no clear D. CDR1 SGHRS and CDR2 YFSETQ come from the germline V gene. The CDR3 runs to 14 residues. This CDR3 reads CASSLGDSHNEQFF. The CDR3 DNA reads as TGCGCCAGCAGCTTGGGAGACTCCCACAATGAGCAGTTCTTC. Full variable domain (remainder filled in from reference TRBV5-1 and TRBJ2-1): KAGVTQTPRYLIKTRGQQVTLSCSPISGHRSVSWYQQTPGQGLQFLFEYFSETQRNKGNFPGRFSGRQFSNSRSEMNVSTLELGDSALYLCASSLGDSHNEQFFGPGTRLTVL.

The gene calls are TRBV20-1 and TRBJ2-7, with D perhaps TRBD1 or TRBD2 (5 bases each). The CDR3 runs 15 residues. Germline CDR1 reads DFQATT; CDR2 reads SNEGSKA (reference sequence). V lost 0 bases and J lost 5, with 17 bases in between. CDR3 nucleotide sequence: TGCAGTGCTAGAGATTGGCAGGGAGATTTCCACGAGCAGTACTTC. Its protein is CSARDWQGDFHEQYF.

This clonotype occurred many times. The chain recombines TRBV30 with TRBJ1-1; 7 bases match TRBD1. Trimming took 3 bases from V and 5 from J; bases not matched to a gene: 3. CDR1 is GTSNPN, CDR2 SVGIG, per germline (reference sequence). The CDR3 contains 12 residues. This CDR3 reads CAWRSGGTEAFF. Written as DNA, the CDR3 is TGTGCCTGGAGATCAGGGGGGACTGAAGCTTTCTTT.

This clonotype has at least ten counts. This chain connects TRBV2 to TRBJ2-1; tentatively, D is TRBD2 (6 bases). The length of the CDR3 is 15 residues. CDR1 and CDR2 from the germline V gene are SNHLY and FYNNEI. The V gene lost 2 bases and the J gene lost 1 base, with 9 bases spanning the gap. The CDR3 bases are TGTGCCAGCAGTGAATCGCTAGCGTCCTACAATGAGCAGTTCTTC. Residues: CASSESLASYNEQFF.

The rearrangement joins TRBV11-1 to TRBJ2-3; no definite D call. V was shortened by 5 bases and J by 3 bases, with 21 bases between the two germline ends. CDR3 size: 17 residues. Looked up from germline, CDR1 is SGHAT and CDR2 is FQDESV (reference sequence). The CDR3 DNA sequence: TGTGCCAGCAGCCCCACCATCCCGGATTTAGCTACAGATACGCAGTATTTT. As protein: CASSPTIPDLATDTQYF. Full variable domain (remainder filled in from reference TRBV11-1 and TRBJ2-3): EAEVAQSPRYKITEKSQAVAFWCDPISGHATLYWYRQILGQGPELLVQFQDESVVDDSQLPKDRFSAERLKGVDSTLKIQPAELGDSAMYLCASSPTIPDLATDTQYFGPGTRLTVL.

The rearrangement uses TRBV7-9 and TRBJ1-6; the D gene is possibly TRBD1 (6 bases). The CDR3 extends over 16 amino acids. Germline CDR1 reads SEHNR; CDR2 reads FQNEAQ (reference sequence). The V and J ends lost 1 base and 9 bases respectively, with 16 bases between them. CDR3 bases: TGTGCCAGCAGCTTAGGGGCCACGACAGGAGGTTCACCCCTCCACTTT. This sequence encodes CASSLGATTGGSPLHF.